These T cell receptor beta chains were read from a single sample in a study of T cells in Graves' hyperthyroidism and ophthalmopathy. TCRdb re-called the multiplex PCR reads through MiXCR, storing one row per CDR3 protein. The sample lists 700,000 to 850,000 distinct CDR3 sequences, under 45% occurring once. Sequenced input: blood. The receptor set was obtained from a woman aged 40 to 50 with Graves' hyperthyroidism. Both conserved end residues are part of each CDR3. A D gene is named only where the DNA matches it firmly. Not all rows give a size; the values are once, few, many and, for expanded clones, a class.

D	J	size	V	DNA	CDR3
TRBD1	TRBJ1-4	-	TRBV15	TGTGCCACCAGCAGAGAGGAGGGGGCCACTAATGAAAAACTGTTTTTT	CATSREEGATNEKLFF
-	TRBJ2-7	-	TRBV27	TGTGCCAGCAGTTCCCCGTTGGGCGGATCCTCCTACGAGCAGTACTTC	CASSSPLGGSSYEQYF
-	TRBJ1-5	-	TRBV15	TGTGCCACCAGCAGTTTCCAGGCCGGGGGCAATCAGCCCCAGCATTTT	CATSSFQAGGNQPQHF
-	TRBJ1-1	many	TRBV7-9	TGTGCCAGCAGCATTGAACGTAGGACTAAAGCTTTCTTT	CASSIERRTKAFF
-	TRBJ2-7	-	TRBV7-9	TGTGCCAGCAGCTTAACTGCCGTAAGGGGATACGAGCAGTACTTC	CASSLTAVRGYEQYF
TRBD1	TRBJ2-7	-	TRBV2	TGTGCCAGCAGTTTAGGCCCGGGACAGGGGGACCCCGAGCAGTACTTC	CASSLGPGQGDPEQYF
-	TRBJ1-1	-	TRBV6-5	TGTGCCAGCAGGTCGCGTGGGGGAGACGGTGAAGCTTTCTTT	CASRSRGGDGEAFF
-	TRBJ1-6	many	TRBV7-8	TGTGCCAGCAGCTTAGTTTTGTGGGGCTTAAATTCACCCCTCCACTTT	CASSLVLWGLNSPLHF
-	TRBJ1-1	-	TRBV7-2	TGTACCAGCAGCTTCGGGACTGAAGCTTTCTTT	CTSSFGTEAFF
-	TRBJ2-5	-	TRBV4-3	TGCGCCAGCAGCCCGAGGACAGACCCAGAGACCCAGTACTTC	CASSPRTDPETQYF
-	TRBJ1-2	once	TRBV4-1	TGCGCCAGCAGCCAAGACGTCAGGACTAGCGGGGGGGACTATGGCTACACCTTC	CASSQDVRTSGGDYGYTF
-	TRBJ1-2	-	TRBV7-8	TGCGCCAGCAGCCGGGCCCCGGGGGGCGGCTATGGCTACACCTTC	CASSRAPGGGYGYTF
-	TRBJ2-7	once	TRBV25-1	TGTGCCAGCAGTGAGTTGGAGCGGGACAGCATGTACGAGCAGTACTTC	CASSELERDSMYEQYF
-	TRBJ2-2	-	TRBV28	TGTGCCAGCAGTTTCTCAGGGGTCACCGGGGAGCTGTTTTTT	CASSFSGVTGELFF
-	TRBJ2-6	-	TRBV12-3/TRBV12-4	TGTGCCAGCCAGATGTCCGTATCTGGGGCCAACGTCCTGACTTTC	CASQMSVSGANVLTF
-	TRBJ1-3	-	TRBV13	TGTGCCAGCAGCTTTAACCCGTTGAGCTCTGGAAACACCATATATTTT	CASSFNPLSSGNTIYF
TRBD1	TRBJ1-4	-	TRBV19	TGTGCCAGTAGGTGGACAGGGGGGGACCTGTTTTTT	CASRWTGGDLFF
TRBD1	TRBJ2-6	many	TRBV6-6	TGTGCCAGCAGTGGGACAGGGATGGTTGGGGCCAACGTCCTGACTTTC	CASSGTGMVGANVLTF
-	TRBJ1-2	-	TRBV6-5	TGTGCCAGCAGTTACGCGGGAATCCATGGCTACACCTTC	CASSYAGIHGYTF
TRBD1	TRBJ2-7	-	TRBV7-2	TGTGCCAGCAGACGCGACACAGGGGGGTGGGACGAGCGGTACTTC	CASRRDTGGWDERYF
-	TRBJ1-5	many	TRBV5-1	TGCGCCAGCAGCTTGGCACCAGGGTCGTCCTTACAGCCCCAGCATTTT	CASSLAPGSSLQPQHF
-	TRBJ1-1	few	TRBV7-9	TGTGCCAGCAGCTTATTACTTAGTAACACTGAAGCTTTCTTT	CASSLLLSNTEAFF
-	TRBJ1-5	many	TRBV7-3	TGTGCCAGCAGCCCGCAGGGACTGCATAATCAGCCCCAGCATTTT	CASSPQGLHNQPQHF
-	TRBJ2-2	-	TRBV27	TGTGCCAGCAGTTTTCCGGGCGGGGAGCTGTTTTTT	CASSFPGGELFF
TRBD2	TRBJ2-7	-	TRBV6-5	TGTGCCAGCAGTTTATTTAGCGGGAGGGAATTATACGAGCAGTACTTC	CASSLFSGRELYEQYF
-	TRBJ1-2	once	TRBV29-1	TGCAGCGTTGGGGCAGACAGGAAAGGGCACTATGGCTACACCTTC	CSVGADRKGHYGYTF
TRBD1	TRBJ1-6	-	TRBV6-5	TGTGCCAGCAGCAAAACAGGGGAAACCTATTTTGGTTCACCCCTCCACTTT	CASSKTGETYFGSPLHF
TRBD1	TRBJ2-5	many	TRBV19	TGTGCCAGTAGTCCCGACAGGGAACGCAAGACCCAGTACTTC	CASSPDRERKTQYF
TRBD1	TRBJ1-5	-	TRBV5-4	TGTGCCAGCTCCGAGGGGGCAAATGATCAGCCCCAGCATTTT	CASSEGANDQPQHF
-	TRBJ2-5	-	TRBV5-1	TGCGCCAGCAGCTTGGAAATAGAAGAGACCCAGTACTTC	CASSLEIEETQYF
-	TRBJ1-2	many	TRBV20-1	TGCAGTGCGGCAGGCTCCGAGGGGCGATGGGGCTACACCTTC	CSAAGSEGRWGYTF
-	TRBJ1-1	once	TRBV7-9	TGTGCCAGCATCCTCAGGAGCGGATTGAACACTGAAGCTTTCTTT	CASILRSGLNTEAFF
TRBD1	TRBJ1-2	-	TRBV19	TGTGCCAGTAGGGGAGCCGGGACAGCACTTGGCTACACCTTC	CASRGAGTALGYTF
TRBD1	TRBJ1-2	few	TRBV11-2	TGTGCCAGCAGCTTGGCCGGCGGGCAGGGGGCGCTTAGCTATGGCTACACCTTC	CASSLAGGQGALSYGYTF
-	TRBJ2-2	many	TRBV7-9	TGTGCCAGTACTAGGAACACCGGGGAGCTGTTTTTT	CASTRNTGELFF
-	TRBJ1-2	many	TRBV6-5	TGTGCCAGCAGACAGGGTTACTATGGCTACACCTTC	CASRQGYYGYTF
TRBD2	TRBJ2-5	-	TRBV7-8	TGTGCCAGCCTAACGGGAGGGCGTGAGACCCAGTACTTC	CASLTGGRETQYF
-	TRBJ2-7	many	TRBV7-8	TGTGCCAGCAGCCCAGGTATAGGCTACGAGCAGTACTTC	CASSPGIGYEQYF
-	TRBJ1-2	-	TRBV19	TGTGCCTGGAGTGTAAGTTGGGACTCATCCTATGGCTACACCTTC	CAWSVSWDSSYGYTF
TRBD1	TRBJ2-7	many	TRBV7-9	TGTGCCAGCAGCTCTGACGGTACAGGGGGATACTACGAGCAGTACTTC	CASSSDGTGGYYEQYF
TRBD1	TRBJ2-2	-	TRBV6-1	TGTGCCAGCAGTCTCCCGGGACAGGGCAACGCCGGGGAGCTGTTTTTT	CASSLPGQGNAGELFF